Presented here are 23 T cell receptor beta chains from one specimen sequenced in a study of T cell responses to AZD1222 COVID-19 vaccine. Assay: immunoSEQ multiplex PCR; the TCRdb copy retains only in-frame clones and omits some. The sample includes some 120,000 clones, roughly 90% of them seen just once. Sample: peripheral blood, taken on day 0 of AZD1222 vaccination. The receptor set was obtained from an adult in good health.

The chain couples TRBV7-3 to TRBJ1-2; possibly TRBD1 for D (6 bases). V was clipped by 4 bases and J by 4 bases, with 16 bases between them. CDR3 length: 15 residues. Germline V gene data show CDR1 as SGHTA and CDR2 as FQGTGA. The CDR3 sequence: CASSSRAGTLYGYTF. CDR3 DNA sequence: TGTGCCAGCAGCTCGCGCGCCGGGACACTCTATGGCTACACCTTC.

The chain has TRBV7-5 and TRBJ1-4. TRBV7-5 is assigned pseudogene status. CDR3 length: 13 residues. Here the CDR3 reads CARSGRQGEKLFF. In DNA, the CDR3 is TGTGCCAGAAGCGGACGACAAGGCGAAAAACTGTTTTTT.

This rearrangement joins TRBV28 to TRBJ2-3; weak D call: TRBD2 (5 bases). Per germline, CDR1 MDHEN and CDR2 SYDVKM. CDR3 length: 17 amino acids. V lost 1 base and J lost 2, with 16 bases in between. In DNA, the CDR3 is TGTGCCAGCAGTTTATTGGAAGCGGCTCCCGACACAGATACGCAGTATTTT. This sequence encodes CASSLLEAAPDTDTQYF.

This clone appeared a few times. The V and J genes are TRBV4-2 and TRBJ2-7; TRBD1 aligns across 9 bases. The germline V gene has CDR1 LGHNA and CDR2 YNFKEQ. The length of the CDR3 is 14 residues. Unmatched junction bases numbered 2, after V lost 2 bases and J lost 3 bases. The CDR3 DNA reads as TGTGCCAGCAGCCAATCGACAGGGGGCTACGAGCAGTACTTC. Protein sequence: CASSQSTGGYEQYF.

The J gene is TRBJ2-1, the V gene TRBV12-3 or TRBV12-4; 7 nucleotides align to TRBD2. V was pared by 0 bases and J by 9 bases, with 2 bases of the junction left unmatched. CDR3 length: 13 residues. CDR3 sequence: CASSLAGGFEQFF. In DNA form, the CDR3 reads TGTGCCAGCAGTTTAGCGGGAGGGTTTGAGCAGTTCTTC.

The rearrangement joins TRBV6-5 to TRBJ2-3, with no clear D. Germline assignment: CDR1 MNHEY and CDR2 SVGAGI. V lost 7 bases, J lost 5 bases, and 7 bases lay in between. The CDR3 spans 11 residues. CDR3 nucleotides: TGTGCCAGCAATCTAGGAGATACGCAGTATTTT. Amino acid sequence: CASNLGDTQYF.

The chain has TRBV9 and TRBJ2-2; 11 bases are shared with TRBD2. The CDR3 is 15 residues long. CDR1 SGDLS and CDR2 YYNGEE come from the germline V gene. After removal of 6 bases from V and 6 bases from J, the junction contained 7 bases not matched to a gene. The CDR3 here is CASTQTSGIAGELFF. The CDR3 coding sequence is TGTGCCAGCACCCAGACTAGCGGGATCGCCGGGGAGCTGTTTTTT. Supplemented by reference TRBV9 and TRBJ2-2, the full variable domain reads DSGVTQTPKHLITATGQRVTLRCSPRSGDLSVYWYQQSLDQGLQFLIQYYNGEERAKGNILERFSAQQFPDLHSELNLSSLELGDSALYFCASTQTSGIAGELFFGEGSRLTVL.

The chain combines TRBV7-8 with TRBJ1-6, with 7 positions matching TRBD1. The CDR3 spans 16 residues. With V trimmed by 5 bases and J by 9 bases, 13 bases remained unmatched. Germline CDR1 and CDR2: SGHVS and FQNEAQ. The CDR3 region has the DNA TGTGCCAGCAGCCTAAGATCCGGGACAGTATCTTCACCCCTCCACTTT. The encoded protein is CASSLRSGTVSSPLHF. Using reference TRBV7-8 and TRBJ1-6 for the parts outside the CDR3, the full variable domain is GAGVSQSPRYKVAKRGQDVALRCDPISGHVSLFWYQQALGQGPEFLTYFQNEAQLDKSGLPSDRFFAERPEGSVSTLKIQRTQQEDSAVYLCASSLRSGTVSSPLHFGNGTRLTVT.

The V gene is TRBV27, the J gene TRBJ1-2, with D perhaps matching TRBD1 (6 bases). Trimming stripped 7 bases from V and 4 bases from J, with 16 bases between. The CDR3 spans 14 residues. Germline-derived CDR1 and CDR2 are MNHEY and SMNVEV (reference sequence). The CDR3 nucleotides read TGTGCCAGCAACCCCCGAGGACAGAGCTATGGCTACACCTTC. It specifies CASNPRGQSYGYTF.

V is TRBV7-3 and J is TRBJ2-1; D is ambiguous. Trimming removed 5 bases from V and 2 bases from J, with 10 bases in between. This CDR3 spans 14 amino acids. Germline V gene lookup returns CDR1 SGHTA and CDR2 FQGTGA. Written as DNA, the CDR3 is TGTGCCAGCAGCCCGGATTCCACCTACAATGAGCAGTTCTTC. It encodes CASSPDSTYNEQFF.

The V and J genes are TRBV30 and TRBJ2-2; no firm D call. V gave up 4 bases and J gave up 5 bases, with 8 bases separating them. The V gene's germline CDR1 is GTSNPN and CDR2 SVGIG (reference sequence). This CDR3 has 12 residues. The CDR3 DNA sequence: TGTGCCTGGACCGTATTTACCGGGGAGCTGTTTTTT. Encoded protein: CAWTVFTGELFF.

The genes are TRBV19 and TRBJ1-5; 7 nucleotides align to TRBD1. The junction had 8 bases not matched to a gene; V was cut back by 7 bases and J by 2 bases. Germline CDR1 and CDR2: LNHDA and SQIVND (reference sequence). This CDR3 has 15 residues. CDR3 residues: CASTRDRVRNQPQHF. CDR3 DNA: TGTGCCAGTACCCGAGACAGGGTTCGCAATCAGCCCCAGCATTTT.

V gene TRBV6-6 combines with J gene TRBJ1-1; a weak D match, TRBD1 (5 bases). The CDR3 has 13 amino acids. Trimming removed 5 bases from V and 11 bases from J, with 18 bases in between. Germline CDR1 is MNHNY and CDR2 is SVGAGI (reference sequence). Here the CDR3 DNA reads TGTGCCAGCAGTGCCCAACAGGCGGCCGGGGCTTTCTTT. The encoded protein is CASSAQQAAGAFF.

Comment on this clone: One junction end does not reproduce the germline sequence, and a read error may be involved. The chain joins TRBV12-5 to TRBJ2-2, with 9 bases matching TRBD1. CDR1 and CDR2 (germline): LGHNT, FRNRAP. The CDR3 is 17 amino acids. The CDR3 DNA is TGTGCTAGTGGTTTGGGGTTAGGACAGGGGAACTCCGGGGAGCTGTTTTTT. Its translation: CASGLGLGQGNSGELFF.

The CDR3 nucleotides are TGTGCCAGCAGCTCCGGGAGTACAGGGGACAGGACAGATACGCAGTATTTT. Translating it yields CASSSGSTGDRTDTQYF. The V call is TRBV13, the J call TRBJ2-3; TRBD1 matches 8 bases. Germline V gives CDR1 PRHDT, CDR2 FYEKMQ (reference sequence). Trimming took 4 bases from V and 3 from J; bases not matched to a gene: 12. This CDR3 comprises 17 residues.

The J gene is TRBJ1-2, the V gene TRBV10-3, with a weak D call TRBD1 (6 bases). The CDR3 runs 13 residues. V was trimmed by 7 bases and J by 3 bases, leaving 12 bases between them. Germline loops: CDR1 ENHRY, CDR2 SYGVKD. In nucleotides, the CDR3 is TGTGCCATCACCAAGGGACATGACTATGGCTACACCTTC. Residues: CAITKGHDYGYTF.

The chain carries TRBV3-1 (or the pseudogene TRBV3-2) and TRBJ2-1; no clear D gene. The germline V gene encodes CDR1 LGHDT and CDR2 YNNKEL (reference sequence). The V gene lost 1 base and the J gene lost 4 bases, with 5 bases spanning the gap. The CDR3 is made up of 13 amino acids. Here the CDR3 reads CASSQGQYNEQFF. In DNA form, the CDR3 reads TGTGCCAGCAGCCAAGGGCAATACAATGAGCAGTTCTTC.

V is TRBV6-6 and J is TRBJ1-2, with 10 positions matching TRBD1. Germline CDR1 MNHNY, CDR2 SVGAGI (reference sequence). Unmatched junction bases numbered 8, after V lost 6 bases and J lost 4 bases. The CDR3 is made up of 15 amino acids. The CDR3 DNA follows: TGTGCCAGCAGATTTCGGGACAGGGGAGCCTATGGCTACACCTTC. It is translated as CASRFRDRGAYGYTF.

The sample holds one count of this clone. V is TRBV27 and J is TRBJ1-1; a weak D match, TRBD1 (5 bases). Germline-derived CDR1 and CDR2 are MNHEY and SMNVEV (reference sequence). V lost 4 bases and J lost 10, with 22 bases in between. This CDR3 comprises 15 residues. The CDR3 DNA reads as TGTGCCAGCAGTTCGGGGTGGAGAAGGCTGGGGGGAGCTTTCTTT. Translation gives CASSSGWRRLGGAFF.

The chain uses TRBV27 and TRBJ1-1, with D perhaps TRBD1 (5 bases). V lost 4 bases, J lost 3 bases, and 27 bases lay in between. The CDR3 is 19 amino acids. Germline V lookup: CDR1 MNHEY, CDR2 SMNVEV (reference sequence). The DNA of the CDR3 is TGTGCCAGCAGTTATTACGACCAAGAACAGCAGGGTACGGACACTGAAGCTTTCTTT. Protein sequence: CASSYYDQEQQGTDTEAFF.

The chain links TRBV5-1 to TRBJ2-2; the D gene is possibly TRBD2 (5 bases). CDR3 size: 15 residues. V was pared by 1 base and J by 4 bases, with 11 bases between. The V gene's germline CDR1 is SGHRS and CDR2 YFSETQ. In nucleotides, the CDR3 is TGCGCCAGCAGCTTGTGGACTTTTTCCACCGGGGAGCTGTTTTTT. Translating it yields CASSLWTFSTGELFF.

The CDR3 sequence: CASSLETSGSGGELFF. CDR3 in DNA: TGCGCCAGCAGCTTGGAGACTAGCGGGAGCGGCGGGGAGCTGTTTTTT. The rearrangement uses TRBV5-1 and TRBJ2-2; TRBD2 matches at 12 bases. The CDR3 runs 16 residues. Germline V gene lookup returns CDR1 SGHRS and CDR2 YFSETQ. With 0 bases clipped from V and 7 bases from J, the junction kept 4 bases outside the gene matches.

The genes are TRBV2 and TRBJ1-2, with 10 bases lining up with TRBD1. CDR1 and CDR2 (germline): SNHLY, FYNNEI. This CDR3 is built from 13 residues. V lost 5 bases, J lost 7 bases, and 4 bases stayed unmatched. DNA of the CDR3: TGTGCCAGCAGTCGACAGGGGGCAGGTGGCTACACCTTC. It encodes CASSRQGAGGYTF.